The 20 T cell receptor beta chains given below trace back to one sample, sequenced in a study of beta chain features in type 1 diabetes. Sequenced material consisted of expressed TCRB transcripts (all of the isolated RNA was reverse transcribed). The protocol was immunoSEQ multiplex PCR, while the TCRdb copy is restricted to in-frame clones and leaves out a portion. The sample has hundreds of thousands of clones, roughly 16% seen once; the top ten hold about 0.025%. The sequenced material came from naive CD4+ T cells from blood. The receptors here all came from a young woman in good health.

The chain uses TRBV18 and TRBJ2-5, with 9 bases matching TRBD2. This CDR3 is 16 amino acids long. CDR1 and CDR2 (germline): KGHSH, LQKENI. V trimming: 4 bases; J trimming: 5 bases; junction bases outside the gene matches: 11. This chain's CDR3 is CASSHLSGSTSETQYF. The CDR3 DNA is TGTGCCAGCTCACACCTTAGCGGGAGTACGTCGGAGACCCAGTACTTC.

In its sample, this clone was seen a few times. This chain connects TRBV7-2 to TRBJ1-5; no firm D call. The length of the CDR3 is 14 residues. Trimming cost V 1 base and J 5 bases, with 9 bases left between them. The V gene's germline CDR1 is SGHTA and CDR2 FQGNSA. In DNA, the CDR3 is TGTGCCAGCAGCTTAGACGGTAGAGATCAGCCCCAGCATTTT. Protein sequence: CASSLDGRDQPQHF.

This clone has only a few counts. At the DNA level, this CDR3 is encoded by other sequences in the same sample as well. The chain has TRBV7-2 and TRBJ2-5; D is possibly TRBD2 (5 bases). Trimming left V 2 bases short and J 2 bases short, with 6 bases between. Germline loops: CDR1 SGHTA, CDR2 FQGNSA. This CDR3 is built from 13 residues. CDR3 in amino acids: CASSLSGQETQYF. The CDR3 region has the DNA TGTGCCAGCAGCTTATCGGGACAAGAGACCCAGTACTTC.

This clone was detected a few times. V gene TRBV10-3 combines with J gene TRBJ2-3; TRBD2 agrees at 9 bases. V was pared by 10 bases and J by 0 bases, with 5 bases of the junction left unmatched. This CDR3 is 14 amino acids long. CDR1 is ENHRY, CDR2 SYGVKD, per germline. The CDR3 coding sequence is TGTGCCACTAGGACTAGCGTGAGCACAGATACGCAGTATTTT. Translating it yields CATRTSVSTDTQYF.

This clone was seen a handful of times. Other DNA sequences in the same sample also yield this CDR3. The V call is TRBV20-1, the J call TRBJ2-1; D not certain. Germline lookup yields CDR1 DFQATT and CDR2 SNEGSKA (reference sequence). Trimming cost V 3 bases and J 5 bases, with 5 bases left between them. The CDR3 is 11 residues long. CDR3 loop: CSASGHNEQFF. CDR3 DNA sequence: TGCAGTGCTAGCGGGCACAATGAGCAGTTCTTC.

This clone was found a few times. The V and J genes are TRBV2 and TRBJ2-2; D might be TRBD2 (5 bases). V was shortened by 2 bases and J by 5 bases, with 9 bases between the two germline ends. The V gene's germline CDR1 is SNHLY and CDR2 FYNNEI. The CDR3 spans 14 residues. The CDR3 loop reads CASSELSGTGELFF. The CDR3 DNA is TGTGCCAGCAGTGAATTATCGGGAACCGGGGAGCTGTTTTTT.

The chain uses TRBV7-8 and TRBJ2-5, with TRBD2 matching over 13 bases. From germline, CDR1 is SGHVS and CDR2 FQNEAQ. The CDR3 has 19 amino acids. Germline trimming cut 5 bases from V and 5 bases from J; bases unmatched to any gene: 17. The chain's CDR3 is CASSPRRFGLAGDGETQYF. In DNA form, the CDR3 reads TGTGCCAGCAGCCCGCGCCGATTTGGACTAGCGGGAGACGGCGAGACCCAGTACTTC.

This clone was seen more than once but under ten times. DNA of the CDR3: TGCGCCAGCAGTGAGACAGGGGGCCAAGAGACCCAGTACTTC. Protein: CASSETGGQETQYF. This rearrangement joins TRBV10-1 to TRBJ2-5; 8 bases match TRBD1. Germline V gives CDR1 WNHNN, CDR2 SYGVQD (reference sequence). The CDR3 loop spans 14 amino acids. The V and J ends lost 2 bases and 1 base, in that order; junction bases with no gene match: 0.

This clone was counted between two and nine times. The rearrangement uses TRBV28 and TRBJ1-2, with D possibly TRBD1 on 6 matching bases. This CDR3 comprises 16 residues. Trimming cost V 7 bases and J 1 base, with 19 bases left between them. Germline CDR1 MDHEN, CDR2 SYDVKM. The CDR3 DNA follows: TGTGCCAGCACCCTGGGGGGCGCTATTAATAACTATGGCTACACCTTC. Translating it yields CASTLGGAINNYGYTF.

This clone was counted a few times. The chain uses TRBV5-4 and TRBJ1-2; 8 bases map to TRBD1. The CDR3 contains 14 residues. The junction had 6 bases not matched to a gene; V was cut back by 4 bases and J by 4 bases. From germline, CDR1 is SGHNT and CDR2 YYREEE (reference sequence). In DNA form, the CDR3 reads TGTGCCAGCAGCCCCGGACAGGGAAGCTATGGCTACACCTTC. It specifies CASSPGQGSYGYTF.

This clone was counted between two and nine times. Additional DNA sequences in this sample encode the identical CDR3. The chain is built from TRBV7-3 and TRBJ2-2; no clear D gene. V lost 5 bases, J lost 0 bases, and 1 base lay in between. Germline CDR1 reads SGHTA; CDR2 reads FQGTGA. The CDR3 totals 12 residues. Here the CDR3 DNA reads TGTGCCAGCAGCACGAACACCGGGGAGCTGTTTTTT. This translates into CASSTNTGELFF.

A few counts support this clone. The chain joins TRBV7-2 to TRBJ1-1, with a tentative D call TRBD1 (6 bases). V was trimmed by 0 bases and J by 5 bases, leaving 10 bases between them. The CDR3 is 14 amino acids. Germline V gene lookup returns CDR1 SGHTA and CDR2 FQGNSA. The CDR3 DNA reads TGTGCCAGCAGCTTAGCCAGGGGTTGGACTGAAGCTTTCTTT. Its protein is CASSLARGWTEAFF. The full variable domain, completed using reference TRBV7-2 and TRBJ1-1, is GAGVSQSPSNKVTEKGKDVELRCDPISGHTALYWYRQSLGQGLEFLIYFQGNSAPDKSGLPSDRFSAERTGGSVSTLTIQRTQQEDSAVYLCASSLARGWTEAFFGQGTRLTVV.

This clone was counted only a few times. This chain's CDR3 is CASSLSSGRLVNNEQFF. For the CDR3, the DNA is TGTGCCAGCAGCTTAAGTAGCGGGAGGCTAGTAAACAATGAGCAGTTCTTC. This chain joins TRBV7-3 and TRBJ2-1, with TRBD2 identical over 10 bases. CDR1 is SGHTA and CDR2 is FQGTGA in the germline V gene. Trimming removed 1 base from V and 5 bases from J; junction bases left unmatched: 8. The CDR3 is 17 residues long. The whole variable domain, filled in from reference TRBV7-3 and TRBJ2-1, reads GAGVSQTPSNKVTEKGKYVELRCDPISGHTALYWYRQSLGQGPEFLIYFQGTGAADDSGLPNDRFFAVRPEGSVSTLKIQRTERGDSAVYLCASSLSSGRLVNNEQFFGPGTRLTVL.

This chain uses TRBV6-6 with TRBJ1-5; 7 bases align to TRBD1. Germline trimming cut 8 bases from V and 7 bases from J; bases unmatched to any gene: 8. CDR3 length: 13 amino acids. Germline CDR1 and CDR2: MNHNY and SVGAGI (reference sequence). Here the CDR3 DNA reads TGTGCCAGCCGTCCCTCAGGGGGACAGCCCCAGCATTTT. Translation: CASRPSGGQPQHF.

The CDR3 coding sequence is TGTGCCAGCTCACAACTAGCGGGAGTATCCTACGAGCAGTACTTC. As protein: CASSQLAGVSYEQYF. This sequence joins TRBV18 and TRBJ2-7; 11 nucleotides match TRBD2. CDR3 size: 15 residues. Germline loops: CDR1 KGHSH, CDR2 LQKENI. The junction had 3 bases not matched to a gene; V was cut back by 4 bases and J by 1 base.

This clone has more than one count but fewer than ten. V usage is TRBV10-3 and J usage is TRBJ2-7; D unresolved. Germline CDR1 is ENHRY and CDR2 is SYGVKD. This CDR3 spans 12 amino acids. Trimming shortened V by 3 bases and J by 6 bases, and 9 bases separated the two germline ends. This CDR3 is CAISERAGEQYF. CDR3 nucleotides: TGTGCCATCAGTGAAAGGGCCGGCGAGCAGTACTTC.

This clone was picked up a small number of times. This chain joins TRBV4-1 and TRBJ2-2, with 12 bases lining up with TRBD2. Trimming at V came to 0 bases and at J to 7 bases, leaving 6 bases not matched to a gene. CDR1 and CDR2 (germline): MGHRA, YSYEKL. The CDR3 sequence is 17 residues long. DNA for the CDR3: TGCGCCAGCAGCCAAGACCGGGGACTAGCGGGTAACGGGGAGCTGTTTTTT. Amino acid sequence: CASSQDRGLAGNGELFF.

This chain joins TRBV7-2 and TRBJ1-1; D unclear. This CDR3 is 13 amino acids long. Germline assignment: CDR1 SGHTA and CDR2 FQGNSA. Between the trimmed V and J ends, which lost 1 base and 3 bases, there was a span of 6 bases. The CDR3 loop reads CASSLGSYTEAFF. The CDR3 DNA follows: TGTGCCAGCAGCTTAGGGTCGTACACTGAAGCTTTCTTT.

V usage is TRBV4-3 and J usage is TRBJ2-5; 12 bases match TRBD1. Per germline, CDR1 LGHNA and CDR2 YSLEER. The CDR3 runs to 15 residues. J gave up 5 bases and V 3 bases, and 4 bases lay outside the gene matches. The DNA for the CDR3 is TGCGCCAGCAGCCAGGGGGGACAGGGGGCGGAGACCCAGTACTTC. Its protein is CASSQGGQGAETQYF.

Notes on this clone: In the same sample, other DNA sequences code for this CDR3. This chain links TRBV2 with TRBJ2-2; no clear D gene. CDR1 and CDR2 from the germline V gene are SNHLY and FYNNEI. CDR3 size: 11 residues. V shed 5 bases and J shed 4 bases, with 2 bases lying between them. The CDR3 sequence is CASSITGELFF. The CDR3 bases are TGTGCCAGCAGTATCACCGGGGAGCTGTTTTTT. The full variable domain, with the rest looked up from reference TRBV2 and TRBJ2-2, is EPEVTQTPSHQVTQMGQEVILRCVPISNHLYFYWYRQILGQKVEFLVSFYNNEISEKSEIFDDQFSVERPDGSNFTLKIRSTKLEDSAMYFCASSITGELFFGEGSRLTVL.